Following are 23 T cell receptor beta chains from one sample sequenced in a study of blood T cell repertoires in COVID-19. Generated by immunoSEQ multiplex PCR, the TCRdb table keeps only in-frame clones and is missing some. The sample lists about 240,000 clones; more than 75% were seen once. Source material: peripheral blood. The receptors here all came from an elderly man with acute or convalescent COVID-19.

V usage is TRBV19 and J usage is TRBJ2-5, with 10 bases lining up with TRBD1. The CDR3 extends over 16 amino acids. Germline-derived CDR1 and CDR2 are LNHDA and SQIVND (reference sequence). V was pared by 6 bases and J by 7 bases, with 14 bases of the junction left unmatched. The CDR3 DNA follows: TGTGCCAGTAGGACATCCGGGACAGGGGCCTACTGGACCCAGTACTTC. This encodes CASRTSGTGAYWTQYF.

The chain joins TRBV10-2 to TRBJ1-3; 8 bases are a match to TRBD1. Germline CDR1 is WSHSY and CDR2 is SAAADI. The V segment lost 8 bases and the J segment 3 bases; nucleotides outside the gene matches: 6. This CDR3 region has 14 residues. CDR3 protein: CASGTGGHGNTIYF. Written as DNA, the CDR3 is TGCGCCAGCGGGACAGGAGGGCATGGAAACACCATATATTTT.

The J gene is TRBJ1-1, the V gene TRBV2, with 7 bases fitting TRBD1. V lost 8 bases, J lost 1 base, and 4 bases stayed unmatched. There are 13 residues in the CDR3. Germline V gene lookup returns CDR1 SNHLY and CDR2 FYNNEI. CDR3 DNA sequence: TGTGCCAGCTCGGGACAGCCGAACACTGAAGCTTTCTTT. Translated, it gives CASSGQPNTEAFF.

This clone was observed a handful of times. The rearrangement joins TRBV3-1 (or the pseudogene TRBV3-2) to TRBJ1-2, with D maybe TRBD1 (5 bases). Germline-derived CDR1 and CDR2 are LGHDT and YNNKEL (reference sequence). This CDR3 region has 15 residues. Trimming took 0 bases from V and 7 from J, leaving 15 bases between them. The CDR3 here is CASSQDDGRGRGYTF. The CDR3 DNA reads as TGTGCCAGCAGCCAAGATGATGGGAGGGGACGTGGCTACACCTTC.

This sequence joins TRBV3-1 (or the pseudogene TRBV3-2) and TRBJ2-3; a possible D gene is TRBD2 (7 bases). CDR1 and CDR2 from the germline V gene are LGHDT and YNNKEL (reference sequence). Trimming took 6 bases from V and 0 from J, leaving 16 bases between them. The CDR3 runs to 16 residues. CDR3 residues: CASRRTEGGSTDTQYF. CDR3 coding DNA: TGTGCCAGCAGGCGTACGGAGGGGGGGAGCACAGATACGCAGTATTTT.

The V gene is TRBV24-1, the J gene TRBJ1-2; no clear D gene. CDR1 and CDR2 from the germline V gene are KGHDR and SFDVKD. This CDR3 is 16 amino acids long. V was clipped by 4 bases and J by 2 bases, with 16 bases between them. The CDR3 protein is CATSDPAGGRNYGYTF. The DNA of the CDR3 is TGTGCCACCAGTGACCCCGCCGGAGGGAGGAACTATGGCTACACCTTC.

The rearrangement links TRBV18 to TRBJ2-7, with TRBD2 matching 8 bases. CDR1 and CDR2 (germline): KGHSH, LQKENI. This CDR3 spans 15 amino acids. V shed 4 bases, J shed 3 bases, and the junction held 8 bases outside the gene matches. The CDR3 here is CASSLGGGEVYEQYF. CDR3 coding DNA: TGTGCCAGCTCACTCGGGGGGGGAGAAGTCTACGAGCAGTACTTC.

The CDR3 DNA reads TGTGCCAGCAGCCACGGACAGTTCCAAGAGACCCAGTACTTC. Protein product: CASSHGQFQETQYF. The gene calls are TRBV7-2 and TRBJ2-5; weak D call: TRBD1 (6 bases). Germline loops: CDR1 SGHTA, CDR2 FQGNSA. CDR3 length: 14 amino acids. With 5 bases removed from V and 1 base from J, the gap between germline ends came to 11 bases.

CDR3 region: CASSPPGQGRSPLHF. Here the CDR3 DNA reads TGCGCCAGCAGCCCCCCGGGACAGGGGAGATCACCCCTCCACTTT. The genes are TRBV5-1 and TRBJ1-6; the match to TRBD1 covers 10 bases. Germline V gene data show CDR1 as SGHRS and CDR2 as YFSETQ. CDR3 length equals 15 residues. The V segment lost 4 bases and the J segment 10 bases; nucleotides outside the gene matches: 8.

The chain is built from TRBV3-1 (or the pseudogene TRBV3-2) and TRBJ1-3, with 7 bases lining up with TRBD1. The CDR3 extends over 16 amino acids. The V gene's germline CDR1 is LGHDT and CDR2 YNNKEL (reference sequence). Trimming cost V 4 bases and J 0 bases; bases outside gene matches: 6. Here the CDR3 reads CASSPTGTDSGNTIYF. The CDR3, as DNA: TGTGCCAGCAGCCCAACCGGGACAGACTCTGGAAACACCATATATTTT.

In this sample, this clone turned up once. CDR3 in amino acids: CASSPGTSGGPSREQYF. The CDR3 DNA reads TGCGCCAGCAGCCCGGGGACTAGCGGGGGACCCTCTAGAGAGCAGTACTTC. The chain employs TRBV5-1 and TRBJ2-7; 14 nucleotides match TRBD2. Germline values: CDR1 SGHRS, CDR2 YFSETQ. CDR3 length: 17 amino acids. J lost 7 bases, V lost 4 bases, and 13 bases had no gene match.

The chain recombines TRBV5-1 with TRBJ2-5; 13 positions agree with TRBD2. The trim removed 1 base at V and 4 bases at J, leaving 1 base unmatched. The CDR3 contains 15 residues. Germline V gives CDR1 SGHRS, CDR2 YFSETQ. The CDR3 sequence is CASSLRLAGGETQYF. In DNA, the CDR3 is TGCGCCAGCAGCTTGCGACTAGCGGGGGGAGAGACCCAGTACTTC.

The chain recombines TRBV5-1 with TRBJ2-1; 13 bases fit TRBD2. The CDR3 sequence is 16 residues long. Germline V gene sequence: CDR1 SGHRS, CDR2 YFSETQ. After removal of 5 bases from V and 6 bases from J, the junction contained 8 bases not matched to a gene. CDR3 nucleotide sequence: TGCGCCAGCAGACGGACTAGCGGGAGCAACCTCAATGAGCAGTTCTTC. Its protein is CASRRTSGSNLNEQFF.

V is TRBV28 and J is TRBJ1-4; D is unclear. CDR3 length: 11 amino acids. Germline values: CDR1 MDHEN, CDR2 SYDVKM. CDR3 region: CGVEGNEKLFF. The CDR3, as DNA: TGTGGGGTGGAGGGAAATGAAAAACTGTTTTTT.

The chain joins TRBV7-2 to TRBJ2-7, with 9 bases aligning to TRBD2. CDR1 SGHTA and CDR2 FQGNSA come from the germline V gene. The V gene end was trimmed by 3 bases and the J gene end by 2 bases; junction bases not matched to a gene: 2. The CDR3 length is 14 residues. The CDR3 is CASSFGGGAYEQYF. The CDR3 DNA is TGTGCCAGCAGCTTTGGCGGGGGGGCCTACGAGCAGTACTTC. Using reference TRBV7-2 and TRBJ2-7 for the parts outside the CDR3, the full variable domain is GAGVSQSPSNKVTEKGKDVELRCDPISGHTALYWYRQSLGQGLEFLIYFQGNSAPDKSGLPSDRFSAERTGGSVSTLTIQRTQQEDSAVYLCASSFGGGAYEQYFGPGTRLTVT.

The CDR3 protein is CASSTGGMIGQPQHF. The CDR3 nucleotides read TGTGCCAGCTCGACAGGGGGCATGATTGGTCAGCCCCAGCATTTT. The chain links TRBV27 to TRBJ1-5; 10 nucleotides align to TRBD1. Per germline, CDR1 MNHEY and CDR2 SMNVEV (reference sequence). This CDR3 has 15 amino acids. Germline trimming cut 8 bases from V and 6 bases from J; bases unmatched to any gene: 10.

The chain carries TRBV7-9 and TRBJ2-5; D gene unclear. With 5 bases removed from V and 1 base from J, the gap between germline ends came to 2 bases. Germline CDR1 and CDR2: SEHNR and FQNEAQ (reference sequence). CDR3 length equals 11 residues. This CDR3 reads CASSRQETQYF. The DNA of the CDR3 is TGTGCCAGCAGCCGCCAAGAGACCCAGTACTTC.

The V and J genes are TRBV4-3 and TRBJ1-2, with D possibly TRBD1 on 6 matching bases. V was cut by 0 bases and J by 1 base, with 9 bases left in between. Looked up from germline, CDR1 is LGHNA and CDR2 is YSLEER. The CDR3 spans 15 residues. The CDR3 spells CASSQDSRGNYGYTF. CDR3 coding DNA: TGCGCCAGCAGCCAAGATTCCAGGGGTAACTATGGCTACACCTTC.

This clone was observed once. V usage is TRBV29-1 and J usage is TRBJ1-2, with D possibly matching TRBD1 (5 bases). This CDR3 contains 12 residues. The ends were cut back, 1 base at V and 4 bases at J, with 7 bases in the middle. Germline assignment: CDR1 SQVTM and CDR2 ANQGSEA. The CDR3 DNA reads as TGCAGCGTTGAAGGGGGCCCCTATGGCTACACCTTC. Amino acid sequence: CSVEGGPYGYTF.

CDR3 amino acids: CASSWIAVPVGEQFF. Written as DNA, the CDR3 is TGTGCCAGCAGCTGGATAGCGGTGCCTGTTGGTGAGCAGTTCTTC. The genes are TRBV11-3 and TRBJ2-1; TRBD2 might be the D (6 bases). Trimming stripped 4 bases from V and 9 bases from J, with 19 bases between. CDR1 is SGHNT, CDR2 YENEEA, per germline. The CDR3 consists of 15 residues.

The rearrangement uses TRBV19 and TRBJ1-1; 8 nucleotides align to TRBD1. Germline CDR1 is LNHDA and CDR2 is SQIVND (reference sequence). With V trimmed by 6 bases and J by 5 bases, 11 bases remained unmatched. This CDR3 has 15 residues. The chain's CDR3 is CASSPMDRVRTEAFF. In DNA, the CDR3 is TGTGCCAGTAGCCCGATGGACAGGGTAAGAACTGAAGCTTTCTTT.

This clone was detected a few times. J is TRBJ1-2 and V is TRBV6-1; 7 positions agree with TRBD1. CDR1 is MNHNS, CDR2 SASEGT, per germline. Trimming took 3 bases from V and 4 from J; bases not matched to a gene: 11. The CDR3 consists of 16 residues. CDR3 sequence reads: CASSEAQGHPGYGYTF. The CDR3 DNA sequence: TGTGCCAGCAGTGAGGCACAGGGGCACCCCGGCTATGGCTACACCTTC.

The CDR3 is CASSYIRGGGYTF. As DNA, the CDR3 is TGTGCCAGCAGTTACATCCGAGGAGGTGGCTACACCTTC. V gene TRBV6-2 or TRBV6-3 combines with J gene TRBJ1-2, with no clear D. The CDR3 spans 13 residues. V gave up 2 bases and J gave up 7 bases, with 11 bases separating them. The germline CDR1 and CDR2 sequences are MNHEY and SVGEGT.